The source of this T cell receptor beta chain is a study of T cell responses to AZD1222 COVID-19 vaccine. About the research overall: Pooling of second doses given at about 4 or about 12 weeks was done. Study-wide points: Per reports, nearly half of all spike-specific TCRs target regions that are unmutated in variants. Females outnumbered males among donors, who were mostly white British; clonal diversity was possibly underestimated. The study found Spike-specific TCR breadth and depth rose after two AZD1222 doses.

Clones were read by immunoSEQ multiplex PCR, and TCRdb kept only the in-frame ones, dropping some. The table has 140,000 to 150,000 clones, roughly 89% seen once; the top ten hold 5.2%. On this clone: The target antigen is unknown.

CDR1 is ENHRY and CDR2 is SYGVKD in the germline V gene. V lost 8 bases to trimming and J lost 3 bases, with 14 bases between them. This CDR3 is built from 14 residues. The source is an adult in good health. This specimen consisted of peripheral blood, obtained on day 0 of AZD1222 vaccination. The chain has TRBV10-3 and TRBJ2-1, with a possible D match to TRBD2 (5 bases). The CDR3 sequence: CAIGRTGIYNEQFF. As DNA, the CDR3 is TGTGCCATCGGAAGGACGGGGATCTACAATGAGCAGTTCTTC.